A single sample is the source of the 7 T cell receptor beta chains below, sequenced in a study of spatial heterogeneity in lung cancer. TCRdb analysed the 5' RACE reads with MiXCR anew, one entry per CDR3 protein. The data hold some 1,000 distinct CDR3 sequences, with roughly 27% observed a single time. Time point: sample taken at primary tumor resection. Sequencing covered unsorted whole RNA taken from tumor, nontumor lung or frozen PBMC. The sequencing used PBMCs, collected at surgery. These receptors were taken from a female donor with early-stage non-small cell lung cancer.

As concerns this clonotype: Because the library targeted alpha chains, this beta chain is an off-target read whose size means little. The V gene is TRBV29-1, the J gene TRBJ2-3; D unresolved. This CDR3 region has 14 residues. Deletions cut 3 bases from V and 2 bases from J, with 12 bases between. Germline CDR1 reads SQVTM; CDR2 reads ANQGSEA. For the CDR3, the DNA is TGCAGCGTTGAGGGCCGTCTACCCACAGATACGCAGTATTTT. Its protein is CSVEGRLPTDTQYF.

Concerning this clonotype itself: This beta chain is off target for a library built for alpha chains, so its abundance means little. The chain couples TRBV20-1 to TRBJ2-3; D tentatively fits TRBD1 or TRBD2 (5 bases each). Germline lookup yields CDR1 DFQATT and CDR2 SNEGSKA (reference sequence). V was cut by 3 bases and J by 6 bases, with 10 bases left in between. The CDR3 totals 12 residues. CDR3: CSASSEGDTQYF. The CDR3 nucleotides are TGCAGTGCTAGTAGCGAGGGGGATACGCAGTATTTT.

This clonotype was recorded a few times. This beta chain appears as a stray read in a library generated for alpha chains; its size is not informative. This sequence joins TRBV12-3 or TRBV12-4 and TRBJ2-7; the match to TRBD2 covers 12 bases. This CDR3 has 13 residues. The ends lost 8 bases at V and 4 bases at J; junction bases unmatched: 3. CDR3 bases: TGTGCCAGCCAACTAGCGGGAGGTTACGAGCAGTACTTC. This encodes CASQLAGGYEQYF.

This clonotype has just a few counts. This beta chain was picked up by a library intended for alpha chains and is off target, so its count carries little meaning. This sequence joins TRBV24-1 and TRBJ2-1; TRBD2 matches at 9 bases. The length of the CDR3 is 19 residues. From germline, CDR1 is KGHDR and CDR2 SFDVKD. J gave up 0 bases and V 6 bases, and 14 bases lay outside the gene matches. The CDR3 loop is CATSSFGVSGGSSYNEQFF. In DNA form, the CDR3 reads TGTGCCACCAGTAGCTTTGGGGTTAGCGGGGGTAGCTCCTACAATGAGCAGTTCTTC.

Of note for this clonotype: Found in a library prepared for alpha chains, this beta chain is an off-target read, and its abundance has little meaning. The chain carries TRBV12-3 or TRBV12-4 and TRBJ2-7; D perhaps matches TRBD2 (5 bases). The CDR3 sequence is 13 residues long. Trimming shortened V by 2 bases and J by 6 bases, and 11 bases separated the two germline ends. The CDR3 DNA reads TGTGCCAGCAGTTTAAATGACGGAGGCGAGCAGTACTTC. Translation gives CASSLNDGGEQYF.

A note on this clonotype: Found in a library prepared for alpha chains, this beta chain is an off-target read, and its abundance has little meaning. The rearrangement joins TRBV20-1 to TRBJ2-1, with D possibly matching TRBD1 (6 bases). CDR1 DFQATT and CDR2 SNEGSKA come from the germline V gene (reference sequence). This CDR3 spans 12 amino acids. V was shortened by 0 bases and J by 9 bases, with 9 bases between the two germline ends. The CDR3 bases are TGCAGTGCTAGAGATCAGGGGCTTGAGCAGTTCTTC. This sequence encodes CSARDQGLEQFF.

The sample holds a few counts of this clonotype. This beta chain came through as a stray read in a library set up for alpha chains, and its size says little. The V call is TRBV25-1, the J call TRBJ2-7; perhaps TRBD1 as D (5 bases). This CDR3 region has 12 residues. The germline V and J ends were trimmed by 5 bases and 6 bases, with 11 bases remaining between them. Germline V gene data show CDR1 as MGHDK and CDR2 as SYGVNS. CDR3 bases: TGTGCCAGCAGTTTTTGGGGCCCCGAGCAGTACTTC. It specifies CASSFWGPEQYF.